This is a list of T cell receptor beta chains from one sample in a study of T-cell reconstitution after alpha-beta-depleted transplantation in children. TCRdb re-analysed the PCR reads in MiXCR, keeping a single row per CDR3 protein. The table includes about 980,000 distinct CDR3 sequences, roughly 29% detected once. Sample: PBMCs, mostly from graft donor cells, taken 360 days after TCRalphabeta/CD19-depleted stem cell transplant. The receptors here all came from a boy younger than two who had a stem cell transplant for SCID, so the T cells may come from the graft donor. Both conserved end residues are part of each CDR3. The D gene is left open where the match is weak. Clone size is not always given. Where it is, it says once, few, many or a class for expanded clones.

abundance: NA
j_gene: TRBJ2-3
v_gene: TRBV29-1
d_gene: TRBD2
CDR3aa: CSVEVFLAGGSADTQYF
CDR3nt: TGCAGCGTTGAAGTCTTCCTAGCGGGGGGCTCGGCAGATACGCAGTATTTT

abundance: NA
j_gene: TRBJ1-4
v_gene: TRBV5-6
d_gene: NA
CDR3aa: CASSFWSRREKLFF
CDR3nt: TGTGCCAGCAGCTTTTGGAGCAGGCGGGAAAAACTGTTTTTT

abundance: NA
j_gene: TRBJ2-7
v_gene: TRBV7-2
d_gene: NA
CDR3aa: CASSLVYVSSYEQYF
CDR3nt: TGTGCCAGCAGCTTAGTGTACGTTAGCTCCTACGAGCAGTACTTC

abundance: few
j_gene: TRBJ2-4
v_gene: TRBV7-2
d_gene: NA
CDR3aa: CASSLGRTATAKNIQYF
CDR3nt: TGTGCCAGCAGCTTAGGTAGGACAGCGACGGCCAAAAACATTCAGTACTTC

abundance: NA
j_gene: TRBJ2-7
v_gene: TRBV7-2
d_gene: NA
CDR3aa: CASSSQGLPYEQYF
CDR3nt: TGTGCCAGCAGCTCACAGGGACTGCCCTACGAGCAGTACTTC

abundance: NA
j_gene: TRBJ2-7
v_gene: TRBV12-3/TRBV12-4
d_gene: TRBD1
CDR3aa: CASSFQQGVSHEQYF
CDR3nt: TGTGCCAGCAGTTTCCAACAGGGGGTCTCCCACGAGCAGTACTTC

abundance: few
j_gene: TRBJ2-3
v_gene: TRBV14
d_gene: NA
CDR3aa: CASSTWGSTDTQYF
CDR3nt: TGTGCCAGCAGTACTTGGGGTTCCACAGATACGCAGTATTTT

abundance: NA
j_gene: TRBJ2-5
v_gene: TRBV6-1
d_gene: TRBD1
CDR3aa: CASSARDRVSETQYF
CDR3nt: TGTGCCAGCAGTGCTAGGGACAGGGTGTCGGAGACCCAGTACTTC

abundance: NA
j_gene: TRBJ2-7
v_gene: TRBV18
d_gene: NA
CDR3aa: CASSPKYSHPYEQYF
CDR3nt: TGTGCCAGCTCACCAAAGTACAGTCACCCCTACGAGCAGTACTTC

abundance: NA
j_gene: TRBJ2-5
v_gene: TRBV3-1
d_gene: NA
CDR3aa: CASSPPREDQETQYF
CDR3nt: TGTGCCAGCAGCCCCCCCCGTGAGGACCAAGAGACCCAGTACTTC

abundance: few
j_gene: TRBJ1-1
v_gene: TRBV5-1
d_gene: TRBD1
CDR3aa: CASRDREERTEAFF
CDR3nt: TGCGCCAGCAGGGACAGGGAGGAAAGGACTGAAGCTTTCTTT

abundance: NA
j_gene: TRBJ2-6
v_gene: TRBV12-3/TRBV12-4
d_gene: TRBD2
CDR3aa: CASSLWGRGGVRSGANVLTF
CDR3nt: TGTGCCAGCAGTTTATGGGGAAGGGGAGGGGTTCGCTCTGGGGCCAACGTCCTGACTTTC

abundance: NA
j_gene: TRBJ2-1
v_gene: TRBV11-2
d_gene: TRBD2
CDR3aa: CASSLERGGLEQFF
CDR3nt: TGTGCCAGCAGCTTAGAACGGGGGGGCCTTGAGCAGTTCTTC

abundance: NA
j_gene: TRBJ2-3
v_gene: TRBV29-1
d_gene: NA
CDR3aa: CSVEAGGRGTQYF
CDR3nt: TGCAGCGTTGAAGCGGGGGGCCGAGGTACGCAGTATTTT

abundance: many
j_gene: TRBJ2-7
v_gene: TRBV20-1
d_gene: TRBD1
CDR3aa: CSARAGTGAYEQYF
CDR3nt: TGCAGTGCTAGAGCAGGGACAGGGGCCTACGAGCAGTACTTC

abundance: NA
j_gene: TRBJ2-7
v_gene: TRBV9
d_gene: TRBD2
CDR3aa: CASSVDGEGNTYEQYF
CDR3nt: TGTGCCAGCAGCGTAGATGGGGAGGGTAATACGTACGAGCAGTACTTC

abundance: NA
j_gene: TRBJ2-1
v_gene: TRBV29-1
d_gene: NA
CDR3aa: CSVEIMGGSGANEQFF
CDR3nt: TGCAGCGTTGAAATTATGGGGGGCTCGGGAGCAAATGAGCAGTTCTTC

abundance: NA
j_gene: TRBJ2-3
v_gene: TRBV7-2
d_gene: NA
CDR3aa: CASSLARTTDTQYF
CDR3nt: TGTGCCAGCAGCTTAGCTAGGACCACAGATACGCAGTATTTT

abundance: few
j_gene: TRBJ2-1
v_gene: TRBV7-6
d_gene: NA
CDR3aa: CASSLQGLSPNEQFF
CDR3nt: TGTGCCAGCAGCTTACAGGGGTTGAGTCCCAATGAGCAGTTCTTC

abundance: few
j_gene: TRBJ2-3
v_gene: TRBV5-1
d_gene: NA
CDR3aa: CASRGDREYTDTQYF
CDR3nt: TGCGCCAGCAGGGGGGATCGGGAGTACACAGATACGCAGTATTTT

abundance: NA
j_gene: TRBJ2-2
v_gene: TRBV4-2
d_gene: TRBD1
CDR3aa: CASSQVGQANTGELFF
CDR3nt: TGTGCCAGCAGCCAAGTCGGACAGGCGAACACCGGGGAGCTGTTTTTT

abundance: NA
j_gene: TRBJ1-5
v_gene: TRBV12-3/TRBV12-4
d_gene: NA
CDR3aa: CASSLHGQPQHF
CDR3nt: TGTGCCAGCAGTTTACACGGTCAGCCCCAGCATTTT

abundance: NA
j_gene: TRBJ1-4
v_gene: TRBV5-5
d_gene: NA
CDR3aa: CASSFLGASTNEKLFF
CDR3nt: TGTGCCAGCAGCTTTCTGGGAGCCTCAACTAATGAAAAACTGTTTTTT

abundance: few
j_gene: TRBJ2-2
v_gene: TRBV9
d_gene: NA
CDR3aa: CASQGPHPNTGELFF
CDR3nt: TGTGCCAGCCAGGGACCGCACCCGAACACCGGGGAGCTGTTTTTT

abundance: NA
j_gene: TRBJ1-2
v_gene: TRBV6-1
d_gene: TRBD1
CDR3aa: CATKSGTGVYGYTF
CDR3nt: TGTGCCACCAAATCCGGGACAGGGGTTTATGGCTACACCTTC

abundance: once
j_gene: TRBJ2-5
v_gene: TRBV29-1
d_gene: NA
CDR3aa: CSVGPRGPRTQYF
CDR3nt: TGCAGCGTGGGACCCCGGGGCCCCCGGACCCAGTACTTC

abundance: NA
j_gene: TRBJ2-1
v_gene: TRBV4-1
d_gene: TRBD2
CDR3aa: CASSQPGTSGVNNEQFF
CDR3nt: TGCGCCAGCAGCCAACCCGGGACTAGCGGGGTAAACAATGAGCAGTTCTTC

abundance: few
j_gene: TRBJ2-1
v_gene: TRBV11-2
d_gene: TRBD1
CDR3aa: CASHRQGAYNEQFF
CDR3nt: TGTGCCAGCCATAGACAGGGGGCCTACAATGAGCAGTTCTTC

abundance: NA
j_gene: TRBJ2-3
v_gene: TRBV5-1
d_gene: TRBD2
CDR3aa: CASSWTSGEDTQYF
CDR3nt: TGCGCCAGCAGCTGGACTAGCGGGGAGGATACGCAGTATTTT

abundance: NA
j_gene: TRBJ1-4
v_gene: TRBV11-2
d_gene: TRBD1
CDR3aa: CASSSMGTDLFNSTNEKLFF
CDR3nt: TGTGCCAGCAGCTCAATGGGGACAGACCTTTTTAACTCAACTAATGAAAAACTGTTTTTT

abundance: NA
j_gene: TRBJ2-1
v_gene: TRBV27
d_gene: TRBD2
CDR3aa: CASSLWSLAGEYNEQFF
CDR3nt: TGTGCCAGCAGTTTATGGTCCCTAGCGGGGGAGTACAATGAGCAGTTCTTC

abundance: NA
j_gene: TRBJ2-7
v_gene: TRBV2
d_gene: NA
CDR3aa: CASTGDGRSYEQYF
CDR3nt: TGTGCCAGCACTGGTGACGGCCGCTCCTACGAGCAGTACTTC

abundance: NA
j_gene: TRBJ2-5
v_gene: TRBV15
d_gene: NA
CDR3aa: CATSTNKEGERETQYF
CDR3nt: TGTGCCACCAGCACCAATAAGGAGGGAGAAAGGGAGACCCAGTACTTC

abundance: few
j_gene: TRBJ2-2
v_gene: TRBV5-1
d_gene: NA
CDR3aa: CASTLSDPGELFF
CDR3nt: TGCGCCAGCACCCTTAGTGATCCCGGGGAGCTGTTTTTT

abundance: many
j_gene: TRBJ2-7
v_gene: TRBV6-5
d_gene: NA
CDR3aa: CASRLNSYEQYF
CDR3nt: TGTGCCAGCAGGCTCAACTCCTACGAGCAGTACTTC

abundance: NA
j_gene: TRBJ1-4
v_gene: TRBV4-3
d_gene: NA
CDR3aa: CASSQDPGPNEKLFF
CDR3nt: TGCGCCAGCAGCCAAGACCCCGGTCCTAATGAAAAACTGTTTTTT

abundance: NA
j_gene: TRBJ1-1
v_gene: TRBV3-1
d_gene: TRBD1
CDR3aa: CASSQAGTARRVTFF
CDR3nt: TGTGCCAGCAGCCAGGCCGGGACAGCGAGGAGGGTAACTTTCTTT

abundance: NA
j_gene: TRBJ2-1
v_gene: TRBV9
d_gene: NA
CDR3aa: CASSVVGRLAYNEQFF
CDR3nt: TGTGCCAGCAGCGTAGTGGGCCGGCTAGCCTACAATGAGCAGTTCTTC

abundance: few
j_gene: TRBJ2-5
v_gene: TRBV20-1
d_gene: NA
CDR3aa: CRPREQETQYF
CDR3nt: TGCAGACCCCGGGAGCAAGAGACCCAGTACTTC

abundance: NA
j_gene: TRBJ1-1
v_gene: TRBV6-1
d_gene: TRBD1
CDR3aa: CASSEGQGATEAFF
CDR3nt: TGTGCCAGCAGTGAAGGACAGGGGGCTACTGAAGCTTTCTTT

abundance: NA
j_gene: TRBJ1-3
v_gene: TRBV7-9
d_gene: TRBD1
CDR3aa: CAGMDRALGNTIYF
CDR3nt: TGTGCCGGAATGGACAGGGCGCTGGGAAACACCATATATTTT

abundance: NA
j_gene: TRBJ2-1
v_gene: TRBV28
d_gene: TRBD1
CDR3aa: CASSLSLTGHLYNEQFF
CDR3nt: TGTGCCAGCAGTTTATCCTTGACAGGGCACCTCTACAATGAGCAGTTCTTC

abundance: NA
j_gene: TRBJ2-7
v_gene: TRBV5-5
d_gene: NA
CDR3aa: CASRDLDSHEQYF
CDR3nt: TGTGCCAGCAGGGACCTCGACAGCCACGAGCAGTACTTC

abundance: NA
j_gene: TRBJ1-1
v_gene: TRBV4-1
d_gene: TRBD1
CDR3aa: CASSLRDRGGTEAFF
CDR3nt: TGCGCCAGCAGTCTCCGTGACAGGGGGGGAACTGAAGCTTTCTTT

abundance: few
j_gene: TRBJ2-7
v_gene: TRBV10-2
d_gene: NA
CDR3aa: CASRDDRNTPYEQYF
CDR3nt: TGCGCCAGCAGGGATGACAGGAATACTCCCTACGAGCAGTACTTC

abundance: few
j_gene: TRBJ1-1
v_gene: TRBV12-3/TRBV12-4
d_gene: NA
CDR3aa: CASSPEARTGTEAFF
CDR3nt: TGTGCCAGCAGTCCTGAGGCCCGGACGGGCACTGAAGCTTTCTTT

abundance: NA
j_gene: TRBJ2-3
v_gene: TRBV20-1
d_gene: TRBD2
CDR3aa: CSARRGLAGVTDTQYF
CDR3nt: TGCAGTGCTAGACGGGGACTAGCGGGAGTGACAGATACGCAGTATTTT

abundance: NA
j_gene: TRBJ1-3
v_gene: TRBV7-8
d_gene: NA
CDR3aa: CASSPPGGVIGGNTIYF
CDR3nt: TGTGCCAGCAGCCCCCCCGGCGGGGTCATTGGTGGAAACACCATATATTTT

abundance: NA
j_gene: TRBJ1-3
v_gene: TRBV5-1
d_gene: NA
CDR3aa: CASSRKSGNTIYF
CDR3nt: TGCGCCAGCAGCCGAAAGTCTGGAAACACCATATATTTT

abundance: few
j_gene: TRBJ2-1
v_gene: TRBV4-3
d_gene: NA
CDR3aa: CASSQDYGPSSYNEQFF
CDR3nt: TGCGCCAGCAGCCAAGATTATGGCCCTAGCTCCTACAATGAGCAGTTCTTC

abundance: few
j_gene: TRBJ2-7
v_gene: TRBV20-1
d_gene: NA
CDR3aa: CSASSGPAYEQYF
CDR3nt: TGCAGTGCTAGTTCAGGTCCCGCCTACGAGCAGTACTTC

abundance: few
j_gene: TRBJ2-7
v_gene: TRBV14
d_gene: NA
CDR3aa: CASSQDSRRTASYEQYF
CDR3nt: TGTGCCAGCAGCCAAGATTCACGGCGGACAGCCTCCTACGAGCAGTACTTC

abundance: few
j_gene: TRBJ1-6
v_gene: TRBV28
d_gene: NA
CDR3aa: CASSFNLGGDVDSPLHF
CDR3nt: TGTGCCAGCAGTTTCAACCTGGGAGGGGACGTGGATTCACCCCTCCACTTT

abundance: NA
j_gene: TRBJ2-3
v_gene: TRBV6-1
d_gene: NA
CDR3aa: CASRRSGTGLLDTQYF
CDR3nt: TGTGCCAGCAGAAGATCCGGGACGGGTCTACTAGATACGCAGTATTTT

abundance: few
j_gene: TRBJ2-1
v_gene: TRBV29-1
d_gene: TRBD2
CDR3aa: CSVSRGGGYNEQFF
CDR3nt: TGCAGCGTGAGTCGGGGCGGGGGCTACAATGAGCAGTTCTTC

abundance: NA
j_gene: TRBJ2-3
v_gene: TRBV6-2/TRBV6-3
d_gene: NA
CDR3aa: CASSYRGPRDTQYF
CDR3nt: TGTGCCAGCAGTTATCGGGGACCCCGGGATACGCAGTATTTT

abundance: few
j_gene: TRBJ1-2
v_gene: TRBV5-5
d_gene: NA
CDR3aa: CASSLDLWPLGRYGYTF
CDR3nt: TGTGCCAGCAGCTTGGACCTTTGGCCCCTGGGACGCTATGGCTACACCTTC

abundance: NA
j_gene: TRBJ1-1
v_gene: TRBV12-3/TRBV12-4
d_gene: TRBD1
CDR3aa: CASSLVQGAVEAFF
CDR3nt: TGTGCCAGCAGTTTAGTCCAGGGGGCCGTTGAAGCTTTCTTT